This T cell receptor beta chain was captured by sequencing in a study of cytomegalovirus exposure and HLA in healthy donors. Findings and caveats of the study: Associated with cytomegalovirus, according to the listing, were around 170 TCR beta chains. Certain sequence variants were highly shared and formed a cluster, and this cluster was likely a sequencing artifact.

As to this clone: What it recognizes is unknown.

PCR involved 60 Vbeta and 13 Jbeta primers. Original analysis: Roughly 12 million shared chains were among around 80 million unique TCR beta chains counted in a later analysis. Profiled with immunoSEQ multiplex PCR; TCRdb holds only in-frame clones, not every one. V and J calls and clone size come straight from that table; D and trimming were deduced from the DNA. The sample has over 100,000 clones; under 80% are singletons. V lost 0 bases and J 1 base, leaving 7 bases between the germline ends. Germline lookup yields CDR1 SGHDT and CDR2 YYEEEE. The CDR3 extends over 14 amino acids. This TCR was recovered from a woman in her forties or fifties in good health and CMV-seropositive. V and J are TRBV5-6 and TRBJ1-1; no clear D gene. Sequencing was done on a sample of PBMCs. CDR3 sequence (DNA): TGTGCCAGCAGCTTGGTTACGGGGAACACTGAAGCTTTCTTT. This translates into CASSLVTGNTEAFF.